A single T cell receptor beta chain is shown here with its context. Its cognate antigen is unknown. A much more abundant neighbour one base away suggests this may be a read error. The data derive from a study of read filtering for tumor transcriptome and immune sequencing. Study as a whole: RNA-seq yielded only about 75 to 1,400 TCR reads, IR-seq about 4 to 10.27 million.

Sampling of bone marrow took place during active disease in every patient. Findings and limits, study-wide: Dropping single-read clonotypes raised IR-seq and RNA-seq shared-clonotype correlation. Single-read clonotypes: roughly 81% of IR-seq clonotypes (approximately 4% of reads), almost 75% of RNA-seq clonotypes (roughly 49% of reads).

Germline assignment: CDR1 SQVTM and CDR2 ANQGSEA. The CDR3 length is 13 residues. This library used roughly 400 ng RNA and molecular barcoded adaptors spanning alpha/delta and beta/gamma chains. MiXCR, applied by TCRdb to the reads, yields one record per CDR3 protein. The sample comprises around 58,000 distinct CDR3 sequences, approximately 15% of which are singletons, and roughly 41% rests with the top ten. Sequenced: a population of CD138-negative cells sorted from bone marrow. This clonotype was obtained from a donor aged 40 or older with multiple myeloma. V gene TRBV29-1 combines with J gene TRBJ1-1; 8 nucleotides agree with TRBD1. Written as DNA, the CDR3 is TGCAGCGTCGCGACAGGGGTGAACACTGAAGCTTCCTTT. Encoded protein: CSVATGVNTEASF. The full variable domain, completed using reference TRBV29-1 and TRBJ1-1, is SAVISQKPSRDICQRGTSLTIQCQVDSQVTMMFWYRQQPGQSLTLIATANQGSEATYESGFVIDKFPISRPNLTFSTLTVSNMSPEDSSIYLCSVATGVNTEASFGQGTRLTVV.